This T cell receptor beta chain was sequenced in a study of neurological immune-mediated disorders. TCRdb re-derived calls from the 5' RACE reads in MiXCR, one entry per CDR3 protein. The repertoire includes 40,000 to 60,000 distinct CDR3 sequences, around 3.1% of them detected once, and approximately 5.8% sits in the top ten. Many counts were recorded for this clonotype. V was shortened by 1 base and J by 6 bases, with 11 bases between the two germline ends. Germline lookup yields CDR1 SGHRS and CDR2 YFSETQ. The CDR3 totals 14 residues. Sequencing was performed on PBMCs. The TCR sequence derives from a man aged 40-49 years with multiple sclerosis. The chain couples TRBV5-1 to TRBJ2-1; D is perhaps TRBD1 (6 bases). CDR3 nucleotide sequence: TGCGCCAGCAGCTTGTGGGGGCCCGGCAATGAGCAGTTCTTC. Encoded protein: CASSLWGPGNEQFF. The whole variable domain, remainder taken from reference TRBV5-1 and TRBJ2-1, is KAGVTQTPRYLIKTRGQQVTLSCSPISGHRSVSWYQQTPGQGLQFLFEYFSETQRNKGNFPGRFSGRQFSNSRSEMNVSTLELGDSALYLCASSLWGPGNEQFFGPGTRLTVL.